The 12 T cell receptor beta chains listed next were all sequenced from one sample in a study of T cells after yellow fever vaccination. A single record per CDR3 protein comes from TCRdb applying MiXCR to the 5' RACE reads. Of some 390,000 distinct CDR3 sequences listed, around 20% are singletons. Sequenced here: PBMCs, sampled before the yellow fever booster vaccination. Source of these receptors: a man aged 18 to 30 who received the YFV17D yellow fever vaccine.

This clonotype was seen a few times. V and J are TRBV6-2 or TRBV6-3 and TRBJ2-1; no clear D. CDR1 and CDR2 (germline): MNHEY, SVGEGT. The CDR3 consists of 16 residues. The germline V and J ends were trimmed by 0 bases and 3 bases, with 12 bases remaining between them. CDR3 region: CASSYSAASYYNEQFF. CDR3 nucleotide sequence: TGTGCCAGCAGTTACTCGGCAGCTTCTTACTACAATGAGCAGTTCTTC.

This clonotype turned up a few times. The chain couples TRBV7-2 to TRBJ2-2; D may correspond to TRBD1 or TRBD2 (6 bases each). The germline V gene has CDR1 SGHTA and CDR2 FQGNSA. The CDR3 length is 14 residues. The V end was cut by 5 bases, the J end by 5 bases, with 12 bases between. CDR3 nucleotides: TGTGCCAGCAGCGGGGGGCCCCGGACCGGGGAGCTGTTTTTT. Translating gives CASSGGPRTGELFF.

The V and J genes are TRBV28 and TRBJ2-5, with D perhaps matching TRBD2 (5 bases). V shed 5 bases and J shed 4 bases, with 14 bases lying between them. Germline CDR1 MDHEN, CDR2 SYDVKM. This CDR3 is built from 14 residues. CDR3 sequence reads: CASSPTGIRETQYF. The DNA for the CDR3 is TGTGCCAGCAGTCCCACCGGGATCCGAGAGACCCAGTACTTC.

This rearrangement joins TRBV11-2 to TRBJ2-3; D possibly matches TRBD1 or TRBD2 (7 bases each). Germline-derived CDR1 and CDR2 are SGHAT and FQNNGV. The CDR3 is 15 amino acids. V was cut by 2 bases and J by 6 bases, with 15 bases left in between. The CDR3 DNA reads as TGTGCCAGCAGCTTAAGTGGGACAGCGGGGGATACGCAGTATTTT. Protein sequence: CASSLSGTAGDTQYF.

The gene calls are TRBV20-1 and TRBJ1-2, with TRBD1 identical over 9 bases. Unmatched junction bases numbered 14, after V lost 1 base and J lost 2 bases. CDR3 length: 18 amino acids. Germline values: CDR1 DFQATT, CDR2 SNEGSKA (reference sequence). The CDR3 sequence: CSARGSGTGPKGNYGYTF. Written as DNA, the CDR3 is TGCAGTGCTAGAGGGTCCGGGACAGGGCCAAAAGGGAACTATGGCTACACCTTC.

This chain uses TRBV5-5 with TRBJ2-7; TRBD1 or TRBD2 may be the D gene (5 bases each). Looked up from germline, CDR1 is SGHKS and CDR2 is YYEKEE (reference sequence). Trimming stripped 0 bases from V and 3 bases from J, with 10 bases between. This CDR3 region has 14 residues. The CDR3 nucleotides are TGTGCCAGCAGCTTGGAGTGGGGGAGCTACGAGCAGTACGTC. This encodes CASSLEWGSYEQYV.

Here the CDR3 DNA reads TGTGCCAGCAGCCAAACAGGGGACCTCCAAGAGACCCAGTACTTC. Translation: CASSQTGDLQETQYF. The chain couples TRBV3-1 to TRBJ2-5; 7 bases fit TRBD1. Losses at the gene ends were 2 bases for V and 1 base for J; bases not matched to a gene: 4. In germline, CDR1 is LGHDT, CDR2 YNNKEL (reference sequence). The CDR3 runs to 15 residues.

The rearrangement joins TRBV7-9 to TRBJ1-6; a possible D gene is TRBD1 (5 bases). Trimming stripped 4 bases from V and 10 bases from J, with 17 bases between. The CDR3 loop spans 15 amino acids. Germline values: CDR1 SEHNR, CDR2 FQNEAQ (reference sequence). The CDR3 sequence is CASSSPGPFGSPLHF. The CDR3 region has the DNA TGTGCCAGCAGCTCACCGGGACCCTTCGGATCACCCCTCCACTTT.

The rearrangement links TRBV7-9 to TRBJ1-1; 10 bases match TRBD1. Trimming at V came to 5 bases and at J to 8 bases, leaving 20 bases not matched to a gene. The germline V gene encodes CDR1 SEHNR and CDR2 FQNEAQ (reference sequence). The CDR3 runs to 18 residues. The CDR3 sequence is CASSLWDRGPGGGLEAFF. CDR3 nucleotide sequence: TGTGCCAGCAGCCTGTGGGACAGGGGCCCTGGGGGGGGCCTCGAAGCTTTCTTT.

The CDR3 spells CATEITGELFF. The CDR3 DNA reads as TGTGCCACCGAAATTACCGGGGAGCTGTTTTTT. This chain connects TRBV19 to TRBJ2-2; D gene uncertain. V gave up 10 bases and J gave up 5 bases, with 8 bases separating them. The CDR3 consists of 11 residues. Germline CDR1 LNHDA, CDR2 SQIVND (reference sequence).

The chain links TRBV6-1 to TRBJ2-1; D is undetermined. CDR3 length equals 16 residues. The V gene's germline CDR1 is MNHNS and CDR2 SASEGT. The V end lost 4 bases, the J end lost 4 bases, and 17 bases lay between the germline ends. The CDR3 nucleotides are TGTGCCAGCAGTGTCCCCCGACTGGATCGTTACAATGAGCAGTTCTTC. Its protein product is CASSVPRLDRYNEQFF.

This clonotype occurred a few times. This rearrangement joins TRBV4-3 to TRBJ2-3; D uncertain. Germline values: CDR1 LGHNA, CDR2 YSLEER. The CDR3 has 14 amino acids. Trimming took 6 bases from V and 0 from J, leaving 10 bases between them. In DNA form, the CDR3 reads TGCGCCAGCAGTCAATTCTCAAGCACAGATACGCAGTATTTT. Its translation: CASSQFSSTDTQYF.